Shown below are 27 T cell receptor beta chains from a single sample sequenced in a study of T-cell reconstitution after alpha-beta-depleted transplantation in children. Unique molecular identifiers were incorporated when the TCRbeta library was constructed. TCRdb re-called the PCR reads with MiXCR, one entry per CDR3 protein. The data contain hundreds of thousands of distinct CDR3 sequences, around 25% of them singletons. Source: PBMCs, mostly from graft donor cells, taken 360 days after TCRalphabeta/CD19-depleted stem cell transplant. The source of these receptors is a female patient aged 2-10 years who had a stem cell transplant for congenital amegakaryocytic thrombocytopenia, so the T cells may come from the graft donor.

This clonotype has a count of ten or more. This CDR3 reads CASSLPSLASNVGELFF. The CDR3 DNA sequence: TGTGCCAGCAGCTTACCCAGCCTCGCCTCGAATGTCGGGGAGCTGTTTTTT. This chain joins TRBV11-2 and TRBJ2-2, with D unclear. Germline V CDR1 and CDR2: SGHAT, FQNNGV. This CDR3 is built from 17 residues. V gave up 2 bases and J gave up 7 bases, with 20 bases separating them.

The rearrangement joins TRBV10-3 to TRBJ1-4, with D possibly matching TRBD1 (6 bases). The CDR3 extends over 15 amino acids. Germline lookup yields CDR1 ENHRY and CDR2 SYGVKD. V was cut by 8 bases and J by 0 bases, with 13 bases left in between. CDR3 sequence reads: CAIGGSGATNEKLFF. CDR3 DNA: TGTGCCATCGGGGGCTCAGGTGCAACTAATGAAAAACTGTTTTTT.

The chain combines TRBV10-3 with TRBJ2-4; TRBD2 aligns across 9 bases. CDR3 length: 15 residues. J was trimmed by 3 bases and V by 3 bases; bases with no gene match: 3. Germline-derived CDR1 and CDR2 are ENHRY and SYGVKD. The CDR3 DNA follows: TGTGCCATCAGTGATAGCGGGGGCAACAAAAACATTCAGTACTTC. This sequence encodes CAISDSGGNKNIQYF.

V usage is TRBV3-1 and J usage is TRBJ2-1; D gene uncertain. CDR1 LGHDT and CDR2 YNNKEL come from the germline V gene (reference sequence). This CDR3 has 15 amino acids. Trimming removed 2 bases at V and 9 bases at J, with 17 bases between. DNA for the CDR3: TGTGCCAGCAGCCAACGGTCCCGTCGGGCCGGTGAGCAGTTCTTC. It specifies CASSQRSRRAGEQFF.

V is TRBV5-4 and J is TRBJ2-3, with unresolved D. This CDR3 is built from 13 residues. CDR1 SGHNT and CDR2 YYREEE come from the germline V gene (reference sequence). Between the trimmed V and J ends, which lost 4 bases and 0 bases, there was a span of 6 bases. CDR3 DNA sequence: TGTGCCAGCAGCGACGATAGCACAGATACGCAGTATTTT. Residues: CASSDDSTDTQYF.

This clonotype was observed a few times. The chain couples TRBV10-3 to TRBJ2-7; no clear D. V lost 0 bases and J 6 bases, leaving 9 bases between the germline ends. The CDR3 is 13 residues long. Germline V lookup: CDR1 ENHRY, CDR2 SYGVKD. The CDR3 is CAISESMLGEQYF. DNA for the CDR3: TGTGCCATCAGTGAGTCGATGCTAGGCGAGCAGTACTTC.

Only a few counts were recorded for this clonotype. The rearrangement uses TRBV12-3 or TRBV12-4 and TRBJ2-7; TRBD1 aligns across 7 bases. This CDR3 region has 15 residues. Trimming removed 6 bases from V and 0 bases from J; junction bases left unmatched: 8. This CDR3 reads CASSRWTGSSYEQYF. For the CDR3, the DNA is TGTGCCAGCAGCCGCTGGACAGGTAGCTCCTACGAGCAGTACTTC.

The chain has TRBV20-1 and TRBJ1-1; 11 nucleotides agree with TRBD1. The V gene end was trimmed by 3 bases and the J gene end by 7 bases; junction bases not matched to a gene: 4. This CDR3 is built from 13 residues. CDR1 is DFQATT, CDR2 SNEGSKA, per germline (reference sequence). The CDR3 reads CSASGTGGIEAFF. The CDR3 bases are TGCAGTGCTAGCGGGACAGGGGGTATTGAAGCTTTCTTT.

The CDR3 DNA follows: TGTGCCACCAGTGATTGGGCCCCGGGCAACACCGGGGAGCTGTTTTTT. Translated, it gives CATSDWAPGNTGELFF. This chain joins TRBV24-1 and TRBJ2-2; no clear D. The CDR3 contains 16 residues. Germline assignment: CDR1 KGHDR and CDR2 SFDVKD. The V end lost 2 bases, the J end lost 2 bases, and 11 bases lay between the germline ends.

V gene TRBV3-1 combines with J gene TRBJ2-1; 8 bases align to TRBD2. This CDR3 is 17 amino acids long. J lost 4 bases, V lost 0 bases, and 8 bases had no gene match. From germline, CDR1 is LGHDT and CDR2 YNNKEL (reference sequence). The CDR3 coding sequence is TGTGCCAGCAGCCAAGAAATTGTGTTAGCGGGGTACAATGAGCAGTTCTTC. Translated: CASSQEIVLAGYNEQFF.

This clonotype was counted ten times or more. The CDR3 coding sequence is TGCGCCAGCAGCTTGGTCGATGGGACGTACTACGAGCAGTACTTC. It translates to CASSLVDGTYYEQYF. The chain recombines TRBV5-1 with TRBJ2-7, with D possibly being TRBD1 or TRBD2 (5 bases each). This CDR3 contains 15 residues. Germline V gives CDR1 SGHRS, CDR2 YFSETQ. With 0 bases removed from V and 3 bases from J, the gap between germline ends came to 13 bases. The complete variable domain, with remaining parts taken from reference TRBV5-1 and TRBJ2-7, reads KAGVTQTPRYLIKTRGQQVTLSCSPISGHRSVSWYQQTPGQGLQFLFEYFSETQRNKGNFPGRFSGRQFSNSRSEMNVSTLELGDSALYLCASSLVDGTYYEQYFGPGTRLTVT.

The CDR3: CASSFEGPGMDEQYF. CDR3 sequence (DNA): TGCGCCAGCAGCTTTGAGGGTCCAGGAATGGACGAGCAGTACTTC. The chain joins TRBV5-1 to TRBJ2-7; a weak D match, TRBD2 (5 bases). The V and J ends lost 2 bases and 5 bases respectively, with 17 bases between them. The CDR3 contains 15 residues. Germline V lookup: CDR1 SGHRS, CDR2 YFSETQ.

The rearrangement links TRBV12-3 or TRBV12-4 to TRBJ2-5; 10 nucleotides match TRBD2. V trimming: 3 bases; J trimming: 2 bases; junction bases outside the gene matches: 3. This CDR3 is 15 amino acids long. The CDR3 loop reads CASSFSGGKQETQYF. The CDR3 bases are TGTGCCAGCAGTTTTAGCGGGGGGAAGCAAGAGACCCAGTACTTC.

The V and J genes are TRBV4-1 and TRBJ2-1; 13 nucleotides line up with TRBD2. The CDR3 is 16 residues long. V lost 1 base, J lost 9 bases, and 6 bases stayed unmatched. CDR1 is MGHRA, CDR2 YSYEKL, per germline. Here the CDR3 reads CASSQVRLAGGLEQFF. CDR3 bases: TGCGCCAGCAGCCAAGTTCGACTAGCGGGAGGTCTTGAGCAGTTCTTC.

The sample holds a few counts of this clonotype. This CDR3 is CSARAVGWWRQAVNTEAFF. In DNA form, the CDR3 reads TGCAGTGCTAGAGCTGTCGGGTGGTGGCGACAGGCCGTGAACACTGAAGCTTTCTTT. The chain has TRBV20-1 and TRBJ1-1, with D possibly matching TRBD1 (6 bases). V was trimmed by 1 base and J by 0 bases, leaving 24 bases between them. The CDR3 totals 19 residues. Germline CDR1 reads DFQATT; CDR2 reads SNEGSKA (reference sequence).

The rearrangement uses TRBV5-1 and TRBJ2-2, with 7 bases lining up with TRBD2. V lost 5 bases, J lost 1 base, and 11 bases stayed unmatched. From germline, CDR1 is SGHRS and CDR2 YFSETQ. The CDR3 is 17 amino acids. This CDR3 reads CASSLGLASGNTGELFF. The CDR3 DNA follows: TGCGCCAGCAGTCTCGGACTGGCTAGCGGGAACACCGGGGAGCTGTTTTTT.

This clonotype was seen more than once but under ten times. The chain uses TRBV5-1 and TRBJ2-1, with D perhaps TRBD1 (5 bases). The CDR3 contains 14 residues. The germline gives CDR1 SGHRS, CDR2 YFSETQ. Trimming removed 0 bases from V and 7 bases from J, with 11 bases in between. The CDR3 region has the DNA TGCGCCAGCAGCTTGGGGACAAGGCCTAATGAGCAGTTCTTC. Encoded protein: CASSLGTRPNEQFF.

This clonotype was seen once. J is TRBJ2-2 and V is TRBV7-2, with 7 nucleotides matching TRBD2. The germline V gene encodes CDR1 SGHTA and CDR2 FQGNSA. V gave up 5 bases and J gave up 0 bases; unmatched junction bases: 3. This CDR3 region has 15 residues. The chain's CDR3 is CASSKGLSNTGELFF. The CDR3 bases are TGTGCCAGCAGCAAGGGACTATCGAACACCGGGGAGCTGTTTTTT.

The CDR3 DNA sequence: TGTGCCAGCAGCGGGCGGGAGATAAACAGCGAGCAGTTCTTC. It translates to CASSGREINSEQFF. The chain links TRBV11-3 to TRBJ2-1; 7 positions agree with TRBD2. V shed 5 bases and J 10 bases; nucleotides not matched to a gene: 11. Per germline, CDR1 SGHNT and CDR2 YENEEA. The CDR3 totals 14 residues.

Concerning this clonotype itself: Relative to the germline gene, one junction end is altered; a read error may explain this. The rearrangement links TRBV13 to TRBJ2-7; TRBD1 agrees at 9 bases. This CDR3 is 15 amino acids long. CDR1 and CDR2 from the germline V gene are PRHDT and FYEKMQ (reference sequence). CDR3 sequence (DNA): TGTGCAAGCAGCTTCAGACAGGGGGTAAGCTACGAGCAGTACTTC. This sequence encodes CASSFRQGVSYEQYF.

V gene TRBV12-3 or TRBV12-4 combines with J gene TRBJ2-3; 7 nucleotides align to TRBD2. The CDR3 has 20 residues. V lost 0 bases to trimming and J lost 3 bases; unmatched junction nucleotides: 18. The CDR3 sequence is CASSLAREGWDMFWTDTQYF. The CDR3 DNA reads TGTGCCAGCAGTTTAGCAAGGGAGGGGTGGGATATGTTTTGGACAGATACGCAGTATTTT.

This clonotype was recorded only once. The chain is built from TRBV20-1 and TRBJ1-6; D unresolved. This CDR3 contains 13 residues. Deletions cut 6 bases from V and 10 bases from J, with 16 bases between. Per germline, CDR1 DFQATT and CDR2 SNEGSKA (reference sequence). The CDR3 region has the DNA TGCAGTGCCAACAAGGGCTTACGGTCACCCCTCCACTTT. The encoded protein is CSANKGLRSPLHF.

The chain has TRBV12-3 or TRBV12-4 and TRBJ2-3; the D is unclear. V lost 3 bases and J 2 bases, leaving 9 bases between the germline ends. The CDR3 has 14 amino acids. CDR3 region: CASSFRLITDTQYF. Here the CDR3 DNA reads TGTGCCAGCAGTTTCCGCCTAATCACAGATACGCAGTATTTT.

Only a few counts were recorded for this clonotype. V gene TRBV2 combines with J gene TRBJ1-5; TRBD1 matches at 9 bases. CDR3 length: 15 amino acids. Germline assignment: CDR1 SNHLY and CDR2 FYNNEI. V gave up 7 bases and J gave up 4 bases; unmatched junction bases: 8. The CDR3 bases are TGTGCCAGCACCCCGCGGACAGGGGAAAATCAGCCCCAGCATTTT. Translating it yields CASTPRTGENQPQHF. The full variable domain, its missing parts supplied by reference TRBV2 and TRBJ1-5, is EPEVTQTPSHQVTQMGQEVILRCVPISNHLYFYWYRQILGQKVEFLVSFYNNEISEKSEIFDDQFSVERPDGSNFTLKIRSTKLEDSAMYFCASTPRTGENQPQHFGDGTRLSIL.

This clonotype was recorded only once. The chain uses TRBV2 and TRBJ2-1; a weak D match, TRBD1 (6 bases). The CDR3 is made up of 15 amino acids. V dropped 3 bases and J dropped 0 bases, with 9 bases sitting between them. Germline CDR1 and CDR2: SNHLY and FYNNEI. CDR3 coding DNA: TGTGCCAGCAGTGAGGACAGTGACTCCTACAATGAGCAGTTCTTC. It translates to CASSEDSDSYNEQFF. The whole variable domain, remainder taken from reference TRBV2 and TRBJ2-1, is EPEVTQTPSHQVTQMGQEVILRCVPISNHLYFYWYRQILGQKVEFLVSFYNNEISEKSEIFDDQFSVERPDGSNFTLKIRSTKLEDSAMYFCASSEDSDSYNEQFFGPGTRLTVL.

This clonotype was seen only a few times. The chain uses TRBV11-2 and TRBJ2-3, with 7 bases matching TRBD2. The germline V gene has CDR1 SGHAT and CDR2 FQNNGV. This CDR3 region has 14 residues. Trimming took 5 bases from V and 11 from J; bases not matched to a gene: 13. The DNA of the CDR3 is TGTGCCAGCAGCCCACAATTTTCGGGAGGTGTGCAGTATTTT. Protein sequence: CASSPQFSGGVQYF.

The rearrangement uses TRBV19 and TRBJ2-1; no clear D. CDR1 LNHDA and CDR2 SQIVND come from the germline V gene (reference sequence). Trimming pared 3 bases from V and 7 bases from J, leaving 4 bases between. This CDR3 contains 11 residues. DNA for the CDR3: TGTGCCAGTAGTATCGGGAATGAGCAGTTCTTC. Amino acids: CASSIGNEQFF.